The 17 T cell receptor beta chains presented below share a single source sample, sequenced in a study of blood T cell repertoires in COVID-19. The method was immunoSEQ multiplex PCR; TCRdb's version includes in-frame clones alone and lacks a portion of them. This sample has some 150,000 clones, with roughly 81% found just once. Sample: peripheral blood. The receptors shown here come from a human donor with acute or convalescent COVID-19. The donor label of this sample is uncertain.

This clone was seen a handful of times. The chain is built from TRBV7-9 and TRBJ1-1; D gene uncertain. With 2 bases removed from V and 1 base from J, the gap between germline ends came to 5 bases. The V gene's germline CDR1 is SEHNR and CDR2 FQNEAQ (reference sequence). CDR3 size: 13 residues. The CDR3 DNA sequence: TGTGCCAGCAGCTTATCATGGAACACTGAAGCTTTCTTT. Translating it yields CASSLSWNTEAFF.

This clone has only a few counts. J is TRBJ1-6 and V is TRBV2, with 9 bases that match TRBD1. Trimming removed 7 bases from V and 10 bases from J; junction bases left unmatched: 11. Germline V gene sequence: CDR1 SNHLY, CDR2 FYNNEI. This CDR3 comprises 15 residues. The CDR3 DNA is TGTGCCAGCATTCCCGGGACAGGGTCTCGGTCACCCCTCCACTTT. It yields the protein CASIPGTGSRSPLHF.

The chain employs TRBV5-1 and TRBJ1-1; a weak D match, TRBD1 (6 bases). Trimming stripped 3 bases from V and 0 bases from J, with 15 bases between. The length of the CDR3 is 16 residues. Germline V lookup: CDR1 SGHRS, CDR2 YFSETQ. CDR3 coding DNA: TGCGCCAGCAGCTGGAACCCAGGGGATTTGAACACTGAAGCTTTCTTT. This codes for CASSWNPGDLNTEAFF.

The J gene is TRBJ2-1, the V gene TRBV4-3; a weak D match, TRBD1 (6 bases). This CDR3 contains 16 residues. Germline CDR1 is LGHNA and CDR2 is YSLEER. Trimming took 0 bases from V and 6 from J, leaving 15 bases between them. In DNA, the CDR3 is TGCGCCAGCAGCCAAGATAGTACAGGGAAAGTCAATGAGCAGTTCTTC. Translating gives CASSQDSTGKVNEQFF.

V and J are TRBV7-2 and TRBJ2-3; weak D call: TRBD2 (5 bases). V dropped 2 bases and J dropped 2 bases, with 8 bases sitting between them. CDR1 and CDR2 (germline): SGHTA, FQGNSA. The CDR3 runs to 14 residues. CDR3 DNA: TGTGCCAGCAGCTTAACGCGGGCCACAGATACGCAGTATTTT. Translating gives CASSLTRATDTQYF.

This clone was observed once. The chain uses TRBV5-1 and TRBJ1-2, with a possible D match to TRBD1 (6 bases). The CDR3 runs to 15 residues. Trimming removed 4 bases at V and 4 bases at J, with 17 bases between. Germline CDR1 SGHRS, CDR2 YFSETQ. Here the CDR3 reads CASSPSPRGSYGYTF. The CDR3 DNA sequence: TGCGCCAGCAGCCCTTCCCCCAGGGGAAGCTATGGCTACACCTTC.

The V call is TRBV30, the J call TRBJ1-5; 7 bases agree with TRBD1. CDR3 length: 15 residues. CDR1 and CDR2 (germline): GTSNPN, SVGIG (reference sequence). V dropped 3 bases and J dropped 5; count of bases not matched to a gene: 10. CDR3 residues: CAWSVGDTGDQPQHF. CDR3 bases: TGTGCCTGGAGCGTAGGAGACACAGGGGATCAGCCCCAGCATTTT.

The chain is built from TRBV6-6 and TRBJ2-2; a possible D gene is TRBD2 (6 bases). The length of the CDR3 is 16 residues. Germline loops: CDR1 MNHNY, CDR2 SVGAGI (reference sequence). V lost 5 bases, J lost 6 bases, and 19 bases lay in between. The CDR3 DNA reads as TGTGCCAGCAGTCCCTCGGGGGTTCGGGGCCCCGGGGAGCTGTTTTTT. It translates to CASSPSGVRGPGELFF.

The CDR3 is CASSYQSNQPQHF. In DNA form, the CDR3 reads TGTGCCAGCAGTTACCAGAGCAATCAGCCCCAGCATTTT. This sequence joins TRBV6-5 and TRBJ1-5; D unresolved. The V end was cut by 2 bases, the J end by 1 base, with 3 bases between. This CDR3 has 13 residues. The V gene's germline CDR1 is MNHEY and CDR2 SVGAGI.

The chain combines TRBV7-9 with TRBJ2-2, with TRBD1 identical over 9 bases. Germline CDR1 is SEHNR and CDR2 is FQNEAQ (reference sequence). The CDR3 covers 16 residues. V was clipped by 5 bases and J by 1 base; unmatched bases: 5. The CDR3 sequence is CASSDRDRVNTGELFF. The CDR3 bases are TGTGCCAGCAGCGACAGGGACAGGGTGAACACCGGGGAGCTGTTTTTT. The full variable domain, with the rest looked up from reference TRBV7-9 and TRBJ2-2, is DTGVSQNPRHKITKRGQNVTFRCDPISEHNRLYWYRQTLGQGPEFLTYFQNEAQLEKSRLLSDRFSAERPKGSFSTLEIQRTEQGDSAMYLCASSDRDRVNTGELFFGEGSRLTVL.

The CDR3 DNA reads TGCGCCAGCAGCTTGGCCCCAGGGCAGGCAAGCACCATATATTTT. It specifies CASSLAPGQASTIYF. The genes are TRBV5-1 and TRBJ1-3, with a tentative D call TRBD1 (5 bases). Per germline, CDR1 SGHRS and CDR2 YFSETQ. The CDR3 loop spans 15 amino acids. Trimming stripped 0 bases from V and 9 bases from J, with 16 bases between.

V usage is TRBV27 and J usage is TRBJ2-5; 10 bases map to TRBD2. CDR1 and CDR2 from the germline V gene are MNHEY and SMNVEV (reference sequence). Trimming took 4 bases from V and 3 from J; bases not matched to a gene: 5. CDR3 length: 15 residues. This chain's CDR3 is CASSSLAGWEETQYF. The CDR3 DNA reads as TGTGCCAGCAGTTCACTAGCGGGGTGGGAAGAGACCCAGTACTTC.

The V gene is TRBV2, the J gene TRBJ1-4, with D uncertain. This CDR3 has 15 amino acids. The ends were cut back, 5 bases at V and 4 bases at J, with 14 bases in the middle. The germline V gene encodes CDR1 SNHLY and CDR2 FYNNEI. CDR3 bases: TGTGCCAGCAGTAGAGCGACCTCCTATAATGAAAAACTGTTTTTT. Translated: CASSRATSYNEKLFF.

The genes are TRBV4-3 and TRBJ2-1, with TRBD2 as a possible D gene (6 bases). The CDR3 spans 17 residues. Trimming left V 0 bases short and J 2 bases short, with 14 bases between. CDR1 is LGHNA, CDR2 YSLEER, per germline. The CDR3: CASSQDLGGRTYNEQFF. The CDR3 DNA reads as TGCGCCAGCAGCCAAGATTTAGGAGGGCGGACCTACAATGAGCAGTTCTTC.

The chain has TRBV6-5 and TRBJ1-5, with D maybe TRBD1 (5 bases). There are 14 residues in the CDR3. Trimming pared 4 bases from V and 2 bases from J, leaving 9 bases between. Per germline, CDR1 MNHEY and CDR2 SVGAGI. The CDR3 nucleotides are TGTGCCAGCAGTTTATCGGGGGGCAATCAGCCCCAGCATTTT. It codes for CASSLSGGNQPQHF.

The chain recombines TRBV4-3 with TRBJ1-1, with D perhaps TRBD1 (6 bases). This CDR3 is 14 amino acids long. Germline assignment: CDR1 LGHNA and CDR2 YSLEER. V was clipped by 0 bases and J by 10 bases, with 15 bases between them. The CDR3 loop reads CASSQETVSTGAFF. The CDR3 DNA sequence: TGCGCCAGCAGCCAAGAGACAGTATCGACAGGAGCTTTCTTT.

The CDR3 DNA reads as TGTGCCAGCGGACAGGCGTCTAATAACTATGGCTACACCTTC. Protein sequence: CASGQASNNYGYTF. The chain recombines TRBV6-5 with TRBJ1-2; 7 positions agree with TRBD1. V shed 8 bases and J 1 base; nucleotides not matched to a gene: 7. The V gene's germline CDR1 is MNHEY and CDR2 SVGAGI. This CDR3 is 14 amino acids long.